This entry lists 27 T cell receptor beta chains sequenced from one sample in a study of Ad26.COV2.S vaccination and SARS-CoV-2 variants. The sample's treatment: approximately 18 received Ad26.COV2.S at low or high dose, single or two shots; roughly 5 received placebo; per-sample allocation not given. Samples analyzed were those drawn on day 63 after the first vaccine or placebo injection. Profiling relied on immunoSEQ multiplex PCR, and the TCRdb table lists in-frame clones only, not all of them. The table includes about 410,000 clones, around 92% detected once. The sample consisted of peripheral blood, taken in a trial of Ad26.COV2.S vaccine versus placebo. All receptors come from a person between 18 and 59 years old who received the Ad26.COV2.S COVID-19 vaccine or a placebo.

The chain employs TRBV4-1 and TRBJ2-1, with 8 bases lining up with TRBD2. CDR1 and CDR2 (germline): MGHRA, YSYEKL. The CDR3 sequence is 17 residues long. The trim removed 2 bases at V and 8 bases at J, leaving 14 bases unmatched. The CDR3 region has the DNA TGCGCCAGCAGCCAACTCACGGGACTAGGAAACTCGCATGAGCAGTTCTTC. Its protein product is CASSQLTGLGNSHEQFF.

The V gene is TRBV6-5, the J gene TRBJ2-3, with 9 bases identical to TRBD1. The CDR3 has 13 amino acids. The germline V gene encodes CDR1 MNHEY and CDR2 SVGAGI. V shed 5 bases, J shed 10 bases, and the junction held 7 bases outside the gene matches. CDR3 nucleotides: TGTGCCAGCAGTCCTGTCCGGGACAGGGCGCAGTATTTT. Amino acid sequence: CASSPVRDRAQYF.

For the CDR3, the DNA is TGTGCCAGCTCAACAGGCCTTTGGGAGACCCAGTACTTC. Encoded protein: CASSTGLWETQYF. The genes are TRBV18 and TRBJ2-5; maybe TRBD1 (5 bases). Trimming took 5 bases from V and 5 from J, leaving 12 bases between them. The CDR3 spans 13 residues. Germline values: CDR1 KGHSH, CDR2 LQKENI.

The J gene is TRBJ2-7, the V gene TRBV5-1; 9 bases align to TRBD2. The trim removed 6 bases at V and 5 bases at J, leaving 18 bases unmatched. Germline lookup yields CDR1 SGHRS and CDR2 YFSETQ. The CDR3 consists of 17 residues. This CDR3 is CASTWGMLAGTSDEQYF. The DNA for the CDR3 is TGCGCCAGCACTTGGGGGATGCTAGCGGGGACGTCCGACGAGCAGTACTTC. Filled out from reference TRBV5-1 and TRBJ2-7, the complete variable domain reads KAGVTQTPRYLIKTRGQQVTLSCSPISGHRSVSWYQQTPGQGLQFLFEYFSETQRNKGNFPGRFSGRQFSNSRSEMNVSTLELGDSALYLCASTWGMLAGTSDEQYFGPGTRLTVT.

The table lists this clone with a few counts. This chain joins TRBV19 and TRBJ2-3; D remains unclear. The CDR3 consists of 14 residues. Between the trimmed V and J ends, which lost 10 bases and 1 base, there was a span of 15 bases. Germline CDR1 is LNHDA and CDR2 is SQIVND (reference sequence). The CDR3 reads CATAWAEGTDTQYF. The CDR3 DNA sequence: TGTGCCACAGCCTGGGCCGAGGGCACAGATACGCAGTATTTT.

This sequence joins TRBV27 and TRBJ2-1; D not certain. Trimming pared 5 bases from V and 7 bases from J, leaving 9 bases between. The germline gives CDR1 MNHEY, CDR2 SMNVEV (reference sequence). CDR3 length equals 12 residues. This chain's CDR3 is CASSHRSNEQFF. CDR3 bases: TGTGCCAGCAGTCACCGTAGTAATGAGCAGTTCTTC.

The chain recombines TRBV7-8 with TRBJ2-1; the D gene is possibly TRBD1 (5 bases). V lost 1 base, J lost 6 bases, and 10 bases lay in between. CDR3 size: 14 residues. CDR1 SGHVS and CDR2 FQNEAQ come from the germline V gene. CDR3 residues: CASSLGGFGNEQFF. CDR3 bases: TGTGCCAGCAGCTTAGGGGGCTTTGGCAATGAGCAGTTCTTC.

The CDR3, as DNA: TGTGCCAGCTCACCACAGGGACCCCACGAGCAGTACTTC. Its translation is CASSPQGPHEQYF. The rearrangement uses TRBV18 and TRBJ2-7, with D possibly called TRBD1 or TRBD2 (5 bases each). CDR3 size: 13 residues. Germline loops: CDR1 KGHSH, CDR2 LQKENI. Between the trimmed V and J ends, which lost 1 base and 5 bases, there was a span of 9 bases. The full variable domain, rest sourced from reference TRBV18 and TRBJ2-7, is NAGVMQNPRHLVRRRGQEARLRCSPMKGHSHVYWYRQLPEEGLKFMVYLQKENIIDESGMPKERFSAEFPKEGPSILRIQQVVRGDSAAYFCASSPQGPHEQYFGPGTRLTVT.

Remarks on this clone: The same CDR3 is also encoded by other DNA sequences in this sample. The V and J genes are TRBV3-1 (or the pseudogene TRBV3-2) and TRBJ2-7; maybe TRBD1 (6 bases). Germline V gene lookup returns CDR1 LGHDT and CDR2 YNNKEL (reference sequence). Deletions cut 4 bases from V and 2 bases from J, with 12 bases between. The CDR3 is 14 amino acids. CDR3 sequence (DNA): TGTGCCAGCAGCCGGACGACAGGAGCCTACGAGCAGTACTTC. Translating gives CASSRTTGAYEQYF.

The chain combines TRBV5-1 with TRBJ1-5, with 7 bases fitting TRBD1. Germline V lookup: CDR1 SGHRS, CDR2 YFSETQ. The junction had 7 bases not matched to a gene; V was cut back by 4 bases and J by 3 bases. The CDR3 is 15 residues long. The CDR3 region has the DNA TGCGCCAGCAGCCCAATGGGACAGTTCAATCAGCCCCAGCATTTT. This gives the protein CASSPMGQFNQPQHF.

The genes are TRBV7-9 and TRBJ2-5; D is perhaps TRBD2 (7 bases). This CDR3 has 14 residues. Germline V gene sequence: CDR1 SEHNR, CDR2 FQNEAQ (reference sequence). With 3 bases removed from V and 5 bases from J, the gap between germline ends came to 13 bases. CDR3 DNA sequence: TGTGCCAGCAGCTTTGGCGGGGGCATGGAGACCCAGTACTTC. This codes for CASSFGGGMETQYF. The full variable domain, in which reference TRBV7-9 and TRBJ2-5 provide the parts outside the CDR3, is DTGVSQNPRHKITKRGQNVTFRCDPISEHNRLYWYRQTLGQGPEFLTYFQNEAQLEKSRLLSDRFSAERPKGSFSTLEIQRTEQGDSAMYLCASSFGGGMETQYFGPGTRLLVL.

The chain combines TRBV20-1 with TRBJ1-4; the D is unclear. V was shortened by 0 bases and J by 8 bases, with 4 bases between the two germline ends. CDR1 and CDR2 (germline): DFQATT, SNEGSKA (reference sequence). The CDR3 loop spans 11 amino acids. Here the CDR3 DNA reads TGCAGTGCTAGAGATCAGGAAAAACTGTTTTTT. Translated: CSARDQEKLFF.

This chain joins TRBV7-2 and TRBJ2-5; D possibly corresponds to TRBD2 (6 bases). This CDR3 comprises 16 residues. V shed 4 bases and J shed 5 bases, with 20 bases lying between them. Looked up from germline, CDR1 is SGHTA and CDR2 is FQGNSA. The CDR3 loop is CASSSWTTYRGETQYF. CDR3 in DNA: TGTGCCAGCAGCTCATGGACTACCTATAGAGGGGAGACCCAGTACTTC.

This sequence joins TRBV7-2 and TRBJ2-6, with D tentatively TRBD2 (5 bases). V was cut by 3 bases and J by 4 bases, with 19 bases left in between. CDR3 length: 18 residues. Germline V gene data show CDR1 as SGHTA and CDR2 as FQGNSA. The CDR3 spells CASSFSYIGLAGANVLTF. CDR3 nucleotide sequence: TGTGCCAGCAGCTTTTCGTATATAGGGTTAGCGGGGGCCAACGTCCTGACTTTC.

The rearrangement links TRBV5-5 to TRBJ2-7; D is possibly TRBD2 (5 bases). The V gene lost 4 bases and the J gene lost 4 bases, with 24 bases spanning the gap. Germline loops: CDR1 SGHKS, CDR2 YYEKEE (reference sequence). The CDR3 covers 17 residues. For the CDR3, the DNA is TGTGCCAGCAGCGACGGCGCCGGGGATCTTGGTCTTTACGAGCAGTACTTC. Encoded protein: CASSDGAGDLGLYEQYF.

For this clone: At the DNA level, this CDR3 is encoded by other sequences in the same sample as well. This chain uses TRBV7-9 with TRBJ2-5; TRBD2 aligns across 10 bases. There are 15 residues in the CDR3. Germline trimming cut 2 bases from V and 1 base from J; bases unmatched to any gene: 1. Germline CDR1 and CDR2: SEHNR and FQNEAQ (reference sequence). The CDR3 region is CASSLLAGVQETQYF. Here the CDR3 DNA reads TGTGCCAGCAGCTTACTAGCGGGGGTCCAAGAGACCCAGTACTTC.

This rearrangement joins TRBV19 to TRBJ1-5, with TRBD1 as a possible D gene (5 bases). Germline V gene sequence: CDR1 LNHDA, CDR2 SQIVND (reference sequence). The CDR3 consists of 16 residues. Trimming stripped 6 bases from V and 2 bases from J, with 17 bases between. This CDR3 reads CASSINARAGNQPQHF. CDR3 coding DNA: TGTGCCAGTAGCATTAATGCCAGGGCCGGCAATCAGCCCCAGCATTTT.

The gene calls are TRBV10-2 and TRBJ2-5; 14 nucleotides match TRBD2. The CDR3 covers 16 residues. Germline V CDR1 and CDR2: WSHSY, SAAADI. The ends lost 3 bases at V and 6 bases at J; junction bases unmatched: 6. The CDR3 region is CASSDRGLAGGKTQYF. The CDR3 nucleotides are TGCGCCAGCAGTGATCGCGGACTAGCGGGGGGAAAGACCCAGTACTTC.

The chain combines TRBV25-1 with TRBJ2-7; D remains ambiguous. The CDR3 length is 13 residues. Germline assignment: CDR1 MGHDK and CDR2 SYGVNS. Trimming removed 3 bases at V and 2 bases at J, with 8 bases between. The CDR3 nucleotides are TGTGCCAGCAGTGACCGGGTCACCTACGAGCAGTACTTC. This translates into CASSDRVTYEQYF.

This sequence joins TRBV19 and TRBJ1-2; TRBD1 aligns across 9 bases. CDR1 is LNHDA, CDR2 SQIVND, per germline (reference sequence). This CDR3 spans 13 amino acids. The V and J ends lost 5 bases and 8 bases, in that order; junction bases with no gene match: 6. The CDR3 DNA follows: TGTGCCAGTAGTGGGGACAGGGTCAACGGCTACACCTTC. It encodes CASSGDRVNGYTF. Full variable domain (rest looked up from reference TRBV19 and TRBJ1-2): DGGITQSPKYLFRKEGQNVTLSCEQNLNHDAMYWYRQDPGQGLRLIYYSQIVNDFQKGDIAEGYSVSREKKESFPLTVTSAQKNPTAFYLCASSGDRVNGYTFGSGTRLTVV.

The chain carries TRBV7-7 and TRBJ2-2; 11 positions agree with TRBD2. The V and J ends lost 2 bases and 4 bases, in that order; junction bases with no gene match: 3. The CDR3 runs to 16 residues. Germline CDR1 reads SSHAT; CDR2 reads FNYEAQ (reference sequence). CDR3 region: CASSLLAGGRTGELFF. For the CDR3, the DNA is TGTGCCAGCAGCTTACTAGCGGGGGGTCGCACCGGGGAGCTGTTTTTT.

The chain's CDR3 is CASSEAFSTEAFF. The DNA of the CDR3 is TGTGCCAGCAGTGAAGCATTCTCCACTGAAGCTTTCTTT. This chain uses TRBV9 with TRBJ1-1; D call uncertain. V lost 5 bases and J lost 4, with 12 bases in between. Germline lookup yields CDR1 SGDLS and CDR2 YYNGEE. The CDR3 covers 13 residues.

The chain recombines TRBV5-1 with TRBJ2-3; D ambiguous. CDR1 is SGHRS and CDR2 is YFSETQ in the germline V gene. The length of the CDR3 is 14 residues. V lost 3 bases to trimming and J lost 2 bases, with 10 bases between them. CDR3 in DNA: TGCGCCAGCAGCTGGCGGCGACCCACAGATACGCAGTATTTT. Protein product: CASSWRRPTDTQYF. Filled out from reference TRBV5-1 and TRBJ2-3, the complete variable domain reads KAGVTQTPRYLIKTRGQQVTLSCSPISGHRSVSWYQQTPGQGLQFLFEYFSETQRNKGNFPGRFSGRQFSNSRSEMNVSTLELGDSALYLCASSWRRPTDTQYFGPGTRLTVL.

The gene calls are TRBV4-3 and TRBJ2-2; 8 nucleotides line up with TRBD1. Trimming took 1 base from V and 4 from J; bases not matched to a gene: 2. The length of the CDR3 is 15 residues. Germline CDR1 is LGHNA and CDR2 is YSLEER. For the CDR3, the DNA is TGCGCCAGCAGCCAAGGACAGGGGTTCACCGGGGAGCTGTTTTTT. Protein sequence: CASSQGQGFTGELFF.

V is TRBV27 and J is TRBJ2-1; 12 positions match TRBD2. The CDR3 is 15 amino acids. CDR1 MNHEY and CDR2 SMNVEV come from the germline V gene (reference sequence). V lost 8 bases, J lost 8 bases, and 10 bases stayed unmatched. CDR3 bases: TGTGCCAGCTATGCCCCTAGCGGGGGGGTGGATGAGCAGTTCTTC. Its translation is CASYAPSGGVDEQFF.

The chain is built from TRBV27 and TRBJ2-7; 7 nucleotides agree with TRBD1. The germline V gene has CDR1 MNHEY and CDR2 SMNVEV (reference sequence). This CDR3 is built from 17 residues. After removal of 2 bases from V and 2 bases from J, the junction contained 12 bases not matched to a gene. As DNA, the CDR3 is TGTGCCAGCAGTTTAAGGTTGTCGGCGACAGGGACCTACGAGCAGTACTTC. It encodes CASSLRLSATGTYEQYF.

The CDR3 DNA reads TGTGCCAGCAGCTTAAGTGAGACAGGCCCCTACGAGCAGTACTTC. Protein sequence: CASSLSETGPYEQYF. The chain links TRBV7-9 to TRBJ2-7; D might be TRBD1 (6 bases). This CDR3 is built from 15 residues. Germline loops: CDR1 SEHNR, CDR2 FQNEAQ (reference sequence). The germline V and J ends were trimmed by 2 bases and 2 bases, with 13 bases remaining between them.